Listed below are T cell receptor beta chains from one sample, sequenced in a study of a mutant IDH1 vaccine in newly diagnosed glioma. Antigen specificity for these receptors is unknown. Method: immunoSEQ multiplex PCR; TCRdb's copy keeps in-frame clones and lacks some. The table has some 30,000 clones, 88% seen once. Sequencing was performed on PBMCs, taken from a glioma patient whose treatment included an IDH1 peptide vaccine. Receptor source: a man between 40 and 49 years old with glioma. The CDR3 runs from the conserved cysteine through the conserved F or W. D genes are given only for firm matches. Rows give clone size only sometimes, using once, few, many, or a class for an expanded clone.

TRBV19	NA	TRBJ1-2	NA	TGTGCCAGTAGTATGCAGGGGAACTATGGCTACACCTTC	CASSMQGNYGYTF
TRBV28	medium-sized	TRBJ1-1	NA	TGTGCCAGCAGTTTAGCGGCGATTTCCACTGAAGCTTTCTTT	CASSLAAISTEAFF
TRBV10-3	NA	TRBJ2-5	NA	TGTGCCATCAGTGATGGAGGGGTAATGGGGGAGACCCAGTACTTC	CAISDGGVMGETQYF
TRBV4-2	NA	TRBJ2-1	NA	TGTGCCAGCAGCCAATTGTATGAGCAGTTCTTC	CASSQLYEQFF
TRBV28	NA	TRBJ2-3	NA	TGTGCCAGCAGTTTCGGAGAGTTCCCAGATACGCAGTATTTT	CASSFGEFPDTQYF
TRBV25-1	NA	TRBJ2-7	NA	TGTGCCAGCAGTGAATATAGCGACGAGCAGTACTTC	CASSEYSDEQYF
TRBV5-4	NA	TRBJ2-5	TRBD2	TGTGCCAGCAGCCCCGCGGGGCGGGGGGTCCAAGAGACCCAGTACTTC	CASSPAGRGVQETQYF
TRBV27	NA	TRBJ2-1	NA	TGTGCCAGCAAGGCCCGACTGACACAACACAATGAGCAGTTCTTC	CASKARLTQHNEQFF
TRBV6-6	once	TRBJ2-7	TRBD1	TGTGCCAGCAGTTACTCTTCAGGGGGCGGCTACGAGCAGTACTTC	CASSYSSGGGYEQYF
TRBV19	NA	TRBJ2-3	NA	TGTGCCAGTAGTATTGCGGGTCCTGGCACAGATACGCAGTATTTT	CASSIAGPGTDTQYF
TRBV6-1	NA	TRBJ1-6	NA	TGTGCCAGCAGTGGTTACAGGGATAATTCACCCCTCCACTTT	CASSGYRDNSPLHF
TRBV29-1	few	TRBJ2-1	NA	TGCAGCGCCTCCACTATTACGGGGGCGGCCTACAATGAGCAGTTCTTC	CSASTITGAAYNEQFF
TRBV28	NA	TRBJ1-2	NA	TGTGCCAGCAGTCCTACTGAAAAGGACAGTTATGGCTACACCTTC	CASSPTEKDSYGYTF
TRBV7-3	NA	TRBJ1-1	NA	TGTGCCAGCAGCTTAACAAGGAACACTGAAGCTTTCTTT	CASSLTRNTEAFF
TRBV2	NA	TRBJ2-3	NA	TGTGCCAGCAGACAACCAGAGGATACGCAGTATTTT	CASRQPEDTQYF
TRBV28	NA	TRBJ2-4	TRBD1	TGTGCCAGCAGCTTCCGACAGGGAGCCAAAAACATTCAGTACTTC	CASSFRQGAKNIQYF
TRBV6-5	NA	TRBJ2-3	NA	TGTGCCAGCAGTTACTCGATCAGGCACTCTCTCGATACGCAGTATTTT	CASSYSIRHSLDTQYF
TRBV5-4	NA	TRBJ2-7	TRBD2	TGTGCCAGCAGCTCCTGGACTAGCGGGAGGTCCGAGCAGTACTTC	CASSSWTSGRSEQYF
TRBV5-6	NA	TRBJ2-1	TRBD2	TGTGCCAGCAGCTTTGGACTAGGGTACAATGAGCAGTTCTTC	CASSFGLGYNEQFF
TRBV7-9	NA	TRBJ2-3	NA	TGTGCCAGCAGCCCCCCTGGAAGCGGGCTCACAGATACGCAGTATTTT	CASSPPGSGLTDTQYF
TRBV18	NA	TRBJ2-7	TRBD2	TGTGCCAGCTCATCCGGGACTAGCGAGTCCTACGAGCAGTACTTC	CASSSGTSESYEQYF
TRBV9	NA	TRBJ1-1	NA	TGTGCCAGCAGCGTAGGAGGGGCGGTGAACACTGAAGCTTTCTTT	CASSVGGAVNTEAFF
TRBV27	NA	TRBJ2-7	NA	TGTGCCAGCAGTTCCCGGGTTTCCCCCTACGAGCAGTACTTC	CASSSRVSPYEQYF
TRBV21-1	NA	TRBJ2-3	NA	TGTGCCAGCAGCCAGCGACAGGGGGCGGGGGGAACAGATACGCAGTATTTT	CASSQRQGAGGTDTQYF
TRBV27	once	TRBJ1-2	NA	TGTGCCAGCAGTTTTTCCCTTGGGGTCGGCGGCTACACCTTC	CASSFSLGVGGYTF
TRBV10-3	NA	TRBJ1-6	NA	TGTGCCATCGCGCAGGGCTCCTATAATTCACCCCTCCACTTT	CAIAQGSYNSPLHF
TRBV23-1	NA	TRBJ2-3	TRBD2	TGCGCCAGCAGTTACAGTCAGGGATCCGGGGGGGAGACAGATACGCAGTATTTT	CASSYSQGSGGETDTQYF
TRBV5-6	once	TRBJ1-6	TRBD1	TGTGCCAGCAGCCCAGGACAGGCGGGATCCTATAATTCACCCCTCCACTTT	CASSPGQAGSYNSPLHF
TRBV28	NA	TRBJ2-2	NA	TGTGCCACCCTTCGGGATACGGGGGCAACCGGGGAGCTGTTTTTT	CATLRDTGATGELFF
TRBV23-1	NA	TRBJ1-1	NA	TGCGCCAGCAGTCCAGGCTCGCAGAACAGGGAAGGAGGAAACACTGAAGCTTTCTTT	CASSPGSQNREGGNTEAFF
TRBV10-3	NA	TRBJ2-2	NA	TGTGCCATCAGTCCCCTCGGCTACGGGGTCGAAGGCACCGGGGAGCTGTTTTTT	CAISPLGYGVEGTGELFF
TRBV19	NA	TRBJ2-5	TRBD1	TGTGCCAGTAGTCCTTCCCGGGACAGAAAAGAGACCCAGTACTTC	CASSPSRDRKETQYF
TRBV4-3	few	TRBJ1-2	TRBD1	TGCGCCAGCAGCCAGGATCTCGGGACAGGCAACTATGGCTACACCTTC	CASSQDLGTGNYGYTF
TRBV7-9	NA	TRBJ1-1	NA	TGTGCCAGCAGCTTATTGCGGGAAGCTTTCTTT	CASSLLREAFF
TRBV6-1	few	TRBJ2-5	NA	TGTGCCAGCAGTGAAGAGCTAGGACCGAGGACCCAGTACTTC	CASSEELGPRTQYF
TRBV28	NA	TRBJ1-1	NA	TGTGCCAGCAGATCGGGGATCCCTGAAGCTTTCTTT	CASRSGIPEAFF
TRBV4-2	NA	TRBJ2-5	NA	TGTGCCAGCAGCCAAGATTGGGGCAGGGCAGAGACCCAGTACTTC	CASSQDWGRAETQYF
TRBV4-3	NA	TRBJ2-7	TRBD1	TGCGCCAGCAGCCAACTAGGGGGCCCCCACGAGCAGTACTTC	CASSQLGGPHEQYF
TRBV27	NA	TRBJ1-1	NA	TGTGCCAGCAGATCCTCACGGGACACTGAAGCTTTCTTT	CASRSSRDTEAFF
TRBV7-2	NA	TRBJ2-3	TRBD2	TGTGCCAGCAGCCTCGGACTAGTTTTAGATACGCAGTATTTT	CASSLGLVLDTQYF
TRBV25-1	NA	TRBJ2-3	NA	TGTGCCAGCAGTGAAGTGCAGGGCCTAGATACGCAGTATTTT	CASSEVQGLDTQYF
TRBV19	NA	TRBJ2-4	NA	TGTGCCAGTAGTTTTAGGTGGCTCCTCGCTGAGTCATCCAAAAACATTCAGTACTTC	CASSFRWLLAESSKNIQYF
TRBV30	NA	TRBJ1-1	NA	TGTGCCTGGAGTGTTTACGGTACAGGGAACACTGAAGCTTTCTTT	CAWSVYGTGNTEAFF
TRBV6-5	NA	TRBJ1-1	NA	TGTGCCAGCAGAAAAACGACTCAGGAAGCTTTCTTT	CASRKTTQEAFF
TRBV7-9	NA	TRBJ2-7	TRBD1	TGTGCCAGCAGCTATCTCACAGGGGGCGGCGAGCAGTACTTC	CASSYLTGGGEQYF
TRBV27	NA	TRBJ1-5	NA	TGTGCCAGCAGAGCGCAGGGTGTAGGGCCCCAGCATTTT	CASRAQGVGPQHF
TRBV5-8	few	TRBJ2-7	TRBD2	TGTGCCAGCAGCGTTGGGGGGACTAGTACCGAGCAGTACTTC	CASSVGGTSTEQYF
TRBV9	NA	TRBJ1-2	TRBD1	TGTGCCAGCAGCGTGGGACAGGGAAACTATGGCTACACCTTC	CASSVGQGNYGYTF
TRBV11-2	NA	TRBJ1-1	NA	TGTGCCAGCAGCCCCGGGGAGGGAGTTTGGACTGAAGCTTTCTTT	CASSPGEGVWTEAFF
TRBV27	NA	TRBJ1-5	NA	TGTGCCAGCAGTTTATCTTACGGAGGCAATCAGCCCCAGCATTTT	CASSLSYGGNQPQHF
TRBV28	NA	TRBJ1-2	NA	TGTGCCAGCAGAAACAGGGATGGGAACTATGGCTACACCTTC	CASRNRDGNYGYTF
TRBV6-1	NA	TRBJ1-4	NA	TGTGCCAGCGCGAAGGGGTCAGCAACTAATGAAAAACTGTTTTTT	CASAKGSATNEKLFF
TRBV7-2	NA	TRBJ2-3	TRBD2	TGTGCCAGCAGCCCCTCGGGACTAGCTGCAGATACGCAGTATTTT	CASSPSGLAADTQYF
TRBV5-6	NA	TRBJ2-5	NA	TGTGCCAGCAGCTTCGAGGCAGGGATCGCCCAAGAGACCCAGTACTTC	CASSFEAGIAQETQYF